The TCR beta chain described here comes from a study of shared clonotypes between healthy human individuals. Study-wide results and limits: Rarefaction gave evidence that sorted-subset sequencing remained incomplete despite large depth. Across a handful of donors, naive CD4 shared roughly 5%, naive CD8 more than 3%, memory CD4 2% to 2.5%, memory CD8 0.4%.

Concerning this clone: Its specificity is unknown.

The method was immunoSEQ multiplex PCR; TCRdb's version includes in-frame clones alone and lacks a portion of them. The repertoire includes 2 million to 2.5 million clones, 85% to 95% of them detected once, and 0.37% sits in the top ten. The source material was naive CD4+ T cells from PBMCs. Subset denoted: CD45RA+ positively selected. This clonotype was sampled from a man aged 18-30 years in good health. Some clones in this sample may be carry-over from other donors' samples.

The chain's CDR3 is CASTIPSAGELFF. DNA for the CDR3: TGTGCCAGCACTATACCGTCCGCCGGGGAGCTGTTTTTT. The chain carries TRBV2 and TRBJ2-2; D is undetermined. CDR3 length equals 13 residues. Germline V gives CDR1 SNHLY, CDR2 FYNNEI. V gave up 7 bases and J gave up 6 bases, with 12 bases separating them. The variable domain in full, completed from reference TRBV2 and TRBJ2-2, reads EPEVTQTPSHQVTQMGQEVILRCVPISNHLYFYWYRQILGQKVEFLVSFYNNEISEKSEIFDDQFSVERPDGSNFTLKIRSTKLEDSAMYFCASTIPSAGELFFGEGSRLTVL.